This passage covers 26 T cell receptor beta chains from one sample sequenced in a study of identical twins. One entry per CDR3 protein results from TCRdb running MiXCR on the 5' RACE reads. Of about 530,000 distinct CDR3 sequences listed, 20% to 25% are singletons. These sequences were also reported in another study, on yellow fever vaccine responses in identical twins.

Material for sequencing was CD4+ T cells sorted from blood. Receptor source: a woman aged 18-35 years in good health.

The table lists this clonotype with a few counts. The rearrangement uses TRBV4-1 and TRBJ2-7; weak D call: TRBD2 (6 bases). CDR1 and CDR2 from the germline V gene are MGHRA and YSYEKL. The CDR3 contains 18 residues. V lost 3 bases and J lost 2, with 23 bases in between. The CDR3 coding sequence is TGCGCCAGCAGCCACCCTCCTCAATCGGGACTCCTCACCTACGAGCAGTACGTC. This translates into CASSHPPQSGLLTYEQYV.

The genes are TRBV10-3 and TRBJ2-1; D gene ambiguous. The V gene's germline CDR1 is ENHRY and CDR2 SYGVKD. The CDR3 is made up of 14 amino acids. Deletions cut 0 bases from V and 8 bases from J, with 11 bases between. The DNA of the CDR3 is TGTGCCATCAGTGAGTCGGTCGGTGACTATGAGCAGTTCTTC. Protein sequence: CAISESVGDYEQFF.

For this clonotype: A junction end diverges from the germline sequence, so it may reflect a read error. V and J are TRBV29-1 and TRBJ1-2, with TRBD1 matching over 9 bases. Germline V lookup: CDR1 SQVTM, CDR2 ANQGSEA. CDR3 length: 13 residues. The CDR3 loop is CSTRTGAANLRSF. The DNA for the CDR3 is TGCAGCACCCGGACAGGGGCGGCAAACTTAAGGAGTTTC.

The rearrangement uses TRBV20-1 and TRBJ1-4, with D perhaps matching TRBD1 (5 bases). V lost 2 bases, J lost 8 bases, and 21 bases lay in between. This CDR3 region has 16 residues. CDR1 and CDR2 from the germline V gene are DFQATT and SNEGSKA (reference sequence). The CDR3 loop is CSARSVGQIHGEKLFF. DNA for the CDR3: TGCAGTGCTAGATCGGTGGGGCAGATACACGGGGAAAAACTGTTTTTT.

This clonotype was picked up a small number of times. V usage is TRBV12-3 or TRBV12-4 and J usage is TRBJ2-2; TRBD1 matches at 10 bases. V shed 4 bases, J shed 6 bases, and the junction held 5 bases outside the gene matches. This CDR3 has 15 residues. The DNA for the CDR3 is TGTGCCAGCAGTTATAGACAGGGGGCGGCCGGGGAGCTGTTTTTT. Translation: CASSYRQGAAGELFF.

The V gene is TRBV5-1, the J gene TRBJ2-1, with 8 bases lining up with TRBD2. Germline values: CDR1 SGHRS, CDR2 YFSETQ. Unmatched junction bases numbered 5, after V lost 4 bases and J lost 2 bases. The CDR3 has 15 residues. CDR3 nucleotides: TGCGCCAGCAGCGCGGGGGGCGAGACCTACAATGAGCAGTTCTTC. Protein sequence: CASSAGGETYNEQFF.

This chain uses TRBV7-9 with TRBJ2-3; D is ambiguous. V shed 1 base and J shed 3 bases, with 14 bases lying between them. The CDR3 has 16 amino acids. The germline CDR1 and CDR2 sequences are SEHNR and FQNEAQ (reference sequence). CDR3: CASSLDQAGRTDTQYF. The DNA for the CDR3 is TGTGCCAGCAGCTTAGACCAGGCAGGCAGGACAGATACGCAGTATTTT. The variable domain in full, completed from reference TRBV7-9 and TRBJ2-3, reads DTGVSQNPRHKITKRGQNVTFRCDPISEHNRLYWYRQTLGQGPEFLTYFQNEAQLEKSRLLSDRFSAERPKGSFSTLEIQRTEQGDSAMYLCASSLDQAGRTDTQYFGPGTRLTVL.

This clonotype was counted a single time. V and J are TRBV7-3 and TRBJ2-5, with TRBD2 identical over 10 bases. Trimming cost V 0 bases and J 7 bases; bases outside gene matches: 2. The CDR3 has 14 amino acids. The germline gives CDR1 SGHTA, CDR2 FQGTGA. The CDR3, as DNA: TGTGCCAGCAGCTTAACAGGGACTAGCGCGACCCAGTACTTC. It codes for CASSLTGTSATQYF. Drawing the rest from reference TRBV7-3 and TRBJ2-5, the complete variable domain is GAGVSQTPSNKVTEKGKYVELRCDPISGHTALYWYRQSLGQGPEFLIYFQGTGAADDSGLPNDRFFAVRPEGSVSTLKIQRTERGDSAVYLCASSLTGTSATQYFGPGTRLLVL.

The rearrangement joins TRBV18 to TRBJ2-1, with a tentative D call TRBD2 (5 bases). Germline V gene lookup returns CDR1 KGHSH and CDR2 LQKENI. This CDR3 has 13 amino acids. V was trimmed by 4 bases and J by 8 bases, leaving 12 bases between them. CDR3 protein: CASSLILADEQFF. The CDR3 DNA is TGTGCCAGCTCACTCATCCTAGCCGATGAGCAGTTCTTC.

The chain carries TRBV24-1 and TRBJ2-1; 7 bases align to TRBD1. This CDR3 spans 14 amino acids. J lost 8 bases, V lost 3 bases, and 6 bases had no gene match. CDR1 is KGHDR, CDR2 SFDVKD, per germline. The CDR3 DNA reads TGTGCCACCAGTGATCCCCGGGACAGTCATGAGCAGTTCTTC. Encoded protein: CATSDPRDSHEQFF.

The chain links TRBV6-2 or TRBV6-3 to TRBJ2-1; the match to TRBD1 covers 9 bases. CDR3 length: 18 residues. Looked up from germline, CDR1 is MNHEY and CDR2 is SVGEGT. The V segment lost 0 bases and the J segment 3 bases; nucleotides outside the gene matches: 9. CDR3 sequence (DNA): TGTGCCAGCAGTTACTCGAAGGACAGGGGTGTCGGCTACAATGAGCAGTTCTTC. Protein sequence: CASSYSKDRGVGYNEQFF.

This clonotype has more than one count but fewer than ten. The V and J genes are TRBV7-3 and TRBJ2-1; 11 nucleotides line up with TRBD1. Trimming removed 3 bases from V and 7 bases from J; junction bases left unmatched: 8. The CDR3 is 16 amino acids. The germline V gene encodes CDR1 SGHTA and CDR2 FQGTGA. The DNA for the CDR3 is TGTGCCAGCAGCTTTCAGGGGACAGGGGGAAGGAATGAGCAGTTCTTC. Amino acids: CASSFQGTGGRNEQFF.

The rearrangement links TRBV6-2 or TRBV6-3 to TRBJ2-1; 13 nucleotides line up with TRBD2. Losses at the gene ends were 0 bases for V and 1 base for J; bases not matched to a gene: 12. The germline CDR1 and CDR2 sequences are MNHEY and SVGEGT. The CDR3 consists of 21 residues. The CDR3 protein is CASSYSISGLAGWASYNEQFF. DNA for the CDR3: TGTGCCAGCAGTTACTCGATATCGGGACTAGCGGGATGGGCGTCCTACAATGAGCAGTTCTTC.

This clonotype has just one count. The CDR3 region has the DNA TGCGCCAGCAGCCGGATGGACAGGGCTAATGAGCAGTTCTTC. Its protein is CASSRMDRANEQFF. This chain links TRBV5-1 with TRBJ2-1; 8 bases line up with TRBD1. There are 14 residues in the CDR3. Germline-derived CDR1 and CDR2 are SGHRS and YFSETQ. With 4 bases clipped from V and 7 bases from J, the junction kept 7 bases outside the gene matches. Drawing the rest from reference TRBV5-1 and TRBJ2-1, the complete variable domain is KAGVTQTPRYLIKTRGQQVTLSCSPISGHRSVSWYQQTPGQGLQFLFEYFSETQRNKGNFPGRFSGRQFSNSRSEMNVSTLELGDSALYLCASSRMDRANEQFFGPGTRLTVL.

The V gene is TRBV9, the J gene TRBJ2-1, with D tentatively TRBD2 (6 bases). V shed 1 base and J shed 10 bases, with 12 bases lying between them. The germline V gene has CDR1 SGDLS and CDR2 YYNGEE. This CDR3 has 13 amino acids. For the CDR3, the DNA is TGTGCCAGCAGCGTACCCCCGGAGGGGGAGCAGTTCTTC. This encodes CASSVPPEGEQFF.

J is TRBJ2-1 and V is TRBV24-1, with 7 bases aligning to TRBD2. The junction had 15 bases not matched to a gene; V was cut back by 9 bases and J by 5 bases. This CDR3 has 16 amino acids. The germline CDR1 and CDR2 sequences are KGHDR and SFDVKD. CDR3: CATGGLAGVADNEQFF. As DNA, the CDR3 is TGTGCCACCGGGGGGTTGGCGGGAGTTGCGGACAATGAGCAGTTCTTC.

V is TRBV5-1 and J is TRBJ2-2; 8 bases match TRBD1. The CDR3 length is 21 residues. Trimming cost V 0 bases and J 1 base; bases outside gene matches: 17. Germline CDR1 is SGHRS and CDR2 is YFSETQ. The CDR3 here is CASSLVRQGATSPQNTGELFF. The CDR3, as DNA: TGCGCCAGCAGCTTGGTCAGGCAGGGGGCCACCTCCCCTCAGAACACCGGGGAGCTGTTTTTT.

The chain combines TRBV24-1 with TRBJ2-2; D ambiguous. Germline CDR1 KGHDR, CDR2 SFDVKD. This CDR3 is built from 15 residues. The ends were cut back, 2 bases at V and 1 base at J, with 7 bases in the middle. The chain's CDR3 is CATSDSSKNTGELFF. The CDR3 coding sequence is TGTGCCACCAGTGATTCGTCCAAGAACACCGGGGAGCTGTTTTTT.

The chain couples TRBV14 to TRBJ2-2; D is ambiguous. Germline V gene lookup returns CDR1 SGHDN and CDR2 FVKESK. Trimming removed 4 bases from V and 5 bases from J, with 20 bases in between. The CDR3 runs to 17 residues. The CDR3 loop is CASSPTGPLWATGELFF. CDR3 in DNA: TGTGCCAGCAGCCCGACGGGTCCGCTTTGGGCTACCGGGGAGCTGTTTTTT.

The chain carries TRBV5-1 and TRBJ2-7, with 12 bases matching TRBD1. CDR1 and CDR2 from the germline V gene are SGHRS and YFSETQ. V was clipped by 6 bases and J by 5 bases; unmatched bases: 9. The CDR3 has 15 amino acids. The CDR3 loop is CASTTPGTGGHEQYF. The DNA of the CDR3 is TGCGCCAGCACCACCCCCGGGACAGGGGGCCACGAGCAGTACTTC.

The chain couples TRBV21-1 to TRBJ2-7; the table's D gene call, TRBD2, was not cross checked with the DNA. TRBV21-1 is a documented pseudogene. This CDR3 has 17 residues. The DNA of the CDR3 is TGTGCCAGCAGCAACCCGACTAGCGGGAGGCCCTCCTACGAGCAGTACTTC. Protein sequence: CASSNPTSGRPSYEQYF.

This chain links TRBV20-1 with TRBJ2-5; a weak D match, TRBD2 (5 bases). Germline CDR1 is DFQATT and CDR2 is SNEGSKA (reference sequence). The CDR3 is 15 amino acids. Trimming left V 3 bases short and J 7 bases short, with 21 bases between. CDR3 in DNA: TGCAGTGCTAGTCTGAGGGAAGCCAAGAGTTTGACCCAGTACTTC. Translated: CSASLREAKSLTQYF.

V usage is TRBV18 and J usage is TRBJ2-5; perhaps D is TRBD1 or TRBD2 (5 bases each). The CDR3 is made up of 14 amino acids. V shed 0 bases and J shed 5 bases, with 10 bases lying between them. Per germline, CDR1 KGHSH and CDR2 LQKENI. The CDR3 DNA is TGTGCCAGCTCACCACCGTCCGGGACGGAGACCCAGTACTTC. Its translation is CASSPPSGTETQYF. Supplemented by reference TRBV18 and TRBJ2-5, the full variable domain reads NAGVMQNPRHLVRRRGQEARLRCSPMKGHSHVYWYRQLPEEGLKFMVYLQKENIIDESGMPKERFSAEFPKEGPSILRIQQVVRGDSAAYFCASSPPSGTETQYFGPGTRLLVL.

The chain couples TRBV28 to TRBJ2-5; D is unresolved. This CDR3 comprises 11 residues. Germline assignment: CDR1 MDHEN and CDR2 SYDVKM. Deletions cut 8 bases from V and 4 bases from J, with 8 bases between. This CDR3 reads CASRKGETQYF. The CDR3 DNA reads TGTGCCAGCCGGAAGGGAGAGACCCAGTACTTC.

The rearrangement uses TRBV15 and TRBJ2-1; perhaps TRBD2 as D (5 bases). This CDR3 spans 17 amino acids. In germline, CDR1 is LNHNV, CDR2 YYDKDF (reference sequence). Trimming cost V 3 bases and J 1 base, with 16 bases left between them. The CDR3 region is CATSRGYSEPSYNEQFF. CDR3 nucleotide sequence: TGTGCCACCAGCAGGGGCTATAGCGAACCTTCCTACAATGAGCAGTTCTTC. The whole variable domain, remainder taken from reference TRBV15 and TRBJ2-1, is DAMVIQNPRYQVTQFGKPVTLSCSQTLNHNVMYWYQQKSSQAPKLLFHYYDKDFNNEADTPDNFQSRRPNTSFCFLDIRSPGLGDTAMYLCATSRGYSEPSYNEQFFGPGTRLTVL.

Only a few counts were recorded for this clonotype. V and J are TRBV15 and TRBJ2-3, with 11 bases matching TRBD2. Germline-derived CDR1 and CDR2 are LNHNV and YYDKDF (reference sequence). The length of the CDR3 is 20 residues. V lost 0 bases to trimming and J lost 2 bases; unmatched junction nucleotides: 13. The CDR3 DNA reads as TGTGCCACCAGCAGAGATCGAGGTAGCGGGGGGGCAGTTCCCACAGATACGCAGTATTTT. Protein: CATSRDRGSGGAVPTDTQYF.